These 9 T cell receptor beta chains share one sample of origin, sequenced in a study of identifying expanded T cells in peripheral blood. Clones were sequenced by immunoSEQ multiplex PCR, and TCRdb holds only the in-frame ones, with some missing. The sample has around 120,000 clones, around four fifths seen once. What was sequenced was blood. All receptors derive from a person aged 18 to 75 in good health.

This chain connects TRBV7-6 to TRBJ1-1, with a weak D call TRBD1 (5 bases). Trimming removed 1 base at V and 0 bases at J, with 6 bases between. The CDR3 runs to 14 residues. Per the germline V gene, CDR1 is SGHVS and CDR2 is FNYEAQ. CDR3 in DNA: TGTGCCAGCAGCTTAGGACAGATGAACACTGAAGCTTTCTTT. Translation: CASSLGQMNTEAFF.

The genes are TRBV27 and TRBJ1-6; D not resolved. The V and J ends lost 2 bases and 7 bases respectively, with 12 bases between them. The germline CDR1 and CDR2 sequences are MNHEY and SMNVEV (reference sequence). The CDR3 runs to 15 residues. DNA of the CDR3: TGTGCCAGCAGTTTACGGCAGGTGCCAAATTCACCCCTCCACTTT. This codes for CASSLRQVPNSPLHF.

This clone was seen just once. The chain is built from TRBV30 and TRBJ1-1, with 7 nucleotides matching TRBD1. J gave up 5 bases and V 2 bases, and 5 bases lay outside the gene matches. This CDR3 is 13 amino acids long. Germline lookup yields CDR1 GTSNPN and CDR2 SVGIG (reference sequence). The CDR3 nucleotides are TGTGCCTGGAGTCGACAGGGAGAAACTGAAGCTTTCTTT. This translates into CAWSRQGETEAFF.

This clone was recorded once. V and J are TRBV5-1 and TRBJ2-1; either TRBD1 or TRBD2 may fit D (5 bases each). Germline-derived CDR1 and CDR2 are SGHRS and YFSETQ. V was trimmed by 0 bases and J by 10 bases, leaving 11 bases between them. The CDR3 is 13 residues long. CDR3 sequence (DNA): TGCGCCAGCAGCTTGGGTTGGGGCGGGGAGCAGTTCTTC. As protein: CASSLGWGGEQFF.

The chain carries TRBV4-3 and TRBJ1-2; possible D gene TRBD1, 6 bases. Per germline, CDR1 LGHNA and CDR2 YSLEER. This CDR3 region has 14 residues. V was shortened by 0 bases and J by 7 bases, with 12 bases between the two germline ends. CDR3 residues: CASSQDIGGVGYTF. The CDR3, as DNA: TGCGCCAGCAGCCAAGATATAGGGGGTGTTGGCTACACCTTC.

This chain connects TRBV12-5 to TRBJ1-1, with D possibly being TRBD1 (5 bases). The CDR3 consists of 14 residues. Trimming took off 0 bases at V and 3 bases at J, with 8 bases between the two ends. CDR1 is LGHNT, CDR2 FRNRAP, per germline. CDR3 sequence: CASGLVRGDTEAFF. CDR3 in DNA: TGTGCTAGTGGTTTGGTGCGGGGGGACACTGAAGCTTTCTTT. Using reference TRBV12-5 and TRBJ1-1 for the parts outside the CDR3, the full variable domain is DARVTQTPRHKVTEMGQEVTMRCQPILGHNTVFWYRQTMMQGLELLAYFRNRAPLDDSGMPKDRFSAEMPDATLATLKIQPSEPRDSAVYFCASGLVRGDTEAFFGQGTRLTVV.

This clone was observed a few times. This sequence joins TRBV19 and TRBJ1-2, with 10 bases identical to TRBD1. V dropped 5 bases and J dropped 4; count of bases not matched to a gene: 7. Germline CDR1 reads LNHDA; CDR2 reads SQIVND (reference sequence). The CDR3 is 15 residues long. CDR3 nucleotides: TGTGCCAGTAGTCCCGCGACAGGGGGCAGCTATGGCTACACCTTC. Its protein is CASSPATGGSYGYTF.

Of note for this clone: The same CDR3 also results from other DNA sequences found in this sample. The chain recombines TRBV9 with TRBJ1-1; a weak D match, TRBD1 (6 bases). This CDR3 comprises 14 residues. Deletions cut 0 bases from V and 5 bases from J, with 11 bases between. The germline gives CDR1 SGDLS, CDR2 YYNGEE. The CDR3 DNA reads TGTGCCAGCAGCGTAGTCAGGGGCGGGACTGAAGCTTTCTTT. This gives the protein CASSVVRGGTEAFF.

The chain links TRBV18 to TRBJ1-2; no reliable D call. The V end was cut by 2 bases, the J end by 4 bases, with 8 bases between. The CDR3 extends over 13 amino acids. Germline V gene data show CDR1 as KGHSH and CDR2 as LQKENI. CDR3 residues: CASSPGGRYGYTF. Here the CDR3 DNA reads TGTGCCAGCTCACCAGGCGGTCGCTATGGCTACACCTTC.